Below, 20 T cell receptor beta chains from the same sample are listed, as sequenced in a study of molecular identifiers for immune sequencing clone quantification. TCRdb recomputed calls from the PCR reads with MiXCR, one row per CDR3 protein. There are 60,000 to 70,000 distinct CDR3 sequences in the sample; roughly 20% occur only once, and 1.5% lies in the top ten. Material for sequencing was naive CD8+ T cells from blood, with Jurkat cell RNA spiked in. Subset noted: FACS-sorted CD8+CD4-CCR7+CD45RA+ naive T cells. Receptors were obtained from a human donor in good health. Some libraries in this study had Jurkat cell RNA spiked in.

This clonotype was seen a handful of times. The V gene is TRBV28, the J gene TRBJ1-5; 7 bases align to TRBD1. V shed 6 bases and J 6 bases; nucleotides not matched to a gene: 5. Per germline, CDR1 MDHEN and CDR2 SYDVKM. This CDR3 has 13 amino acids. The CDR3 loop reads CASSPGGSQPQHF. Here the CDR3 DNA reads TGTGCCAGCAGCCCAGGGGGGAGTCAGCCCCAGCATTTT. Combining the CDR3 with reference TRBV28 and TRBJ1-5 gives the whole variable domain DVKVTQSSRYLVKRTGEKVFLECVQDMDHENMFWYRQDPGLGLRLIYFSYDVKMKEKGDIPEGYSVSREKKERFSLILESASTNQTSMYLCASSPGGSQPQHFGDGTRLSIL.

This clonotype was observed at least ten times. The chain uses TRBV12-5 and TRBJ2-2; D not resolved. This CDR3 has 10 amino acids. V was trimmed by 6 bases and J by 6 bases, leaving 2 bases between them. Germline V gene data show CDR1 as LGHNT and CDR2 as FRNRAP. In DNA, the CDR3 is TGTGCTAGTGGGCCCGGGGAGCTGTTTTTT. It codes for CASGPGELFF.

As regards this clonotype: A single base separates this from a much larger clone, so it may be a read error. The chain combines TRBV28 with TRBJ2-3; D is unresolved. This CDR3 has 15 residues. The V gene's germline CDR1 is MDHEN and CDR2 SYDVKM. The chain's CDR3 is CASSPIDSGADTRYF. DNA of the CDR3: TGTGCCAGCAGTCCAATTGACTCTGGTGCAGATACGCGGTATTTT.

This clonotype has ten or more counts. The chain carries TRBV29-1 and TRBJ1-1; possibly TRBD1 for D (6 bases). The length of the CDR3 is 13 residues. Germline lookup yields CDR1 SQVTM and CDR2 ANQGSEA. The V end was cut by 7 bases, the J end by 0 bases, with 12 bases between. The CDR3 DNA reads as TGCAGCGGATGGACAGCGATGAACACTGAAGCTTTCTTT. Protein: CSGWTAMNTEAFF.

In its sample, this clonotype was seen a few times. The chain couples TRBV7-3 to TRBJ2-2; TRBD1 aligns across 7 bases. Germline trimming cut 1 base from V and 4 bases from J; bases unmatched to any gene: 6. The CDR3 length is 16 residues. The germline gives CDR1 SGHTA, CDR2 FQGTGA. The CDR3 DNA follows: TGTGCCAGCAGCTTAATGGGTTGGGACAGCACCGGGGAGCTGTTTTTT. Translation gives CASSLMGWDSTGELFF.

As concerns this clonotype: A much larger clone is a single base away; this may be a read error. Given the absence of the conserved phenylalanine or tryptophan at the CDR3 end, a read error is likely. This rearrangement joins TRBV7-9 to TRBJ1-4; 7 bases map to TRBD1. Germline loops: CDR1 SEHNR, CDR2 FQNEAQ (reference sequence). Unmatched junction bases numbered 4, after V lost 7 bases and J lost 5 bases. The length of the CDR3 is 13 residues. The CDR3 is CASKGQVNEKLFY. For the CDR3, the DNA is TGTGCCAGCAAAGGACAGGTGAATGAAAAACTGTTTTAT.

This chain joins TRBV12-3 or TRBV12-4 and TRBJ1-3, with a tentative D call TRBD1 (5 bases). Trimming took off 5 bases at V and 0 bases at J, with 11 bases between the two ends. The CDR3 runs 15 residues. The CDR3 region is CASSAGRLSGNTIYF. CDR3 coding DNA: TGTGCCAGCAGTGCGGGACGCCTCTCTGGAAACACCATATATTTT.

This clonotype was counted at least ten times. The rearrangement uses TRBV20-1 and TRBJ1-2; D is undetermined. Trimming took off 0 bases at V and 2 bases at J, with 7 bases between the two ends. Germline V CDR1 and CDR2: DFQATT, SNEGSKA (reference sequence). The length of the CDR3 is 13 residues. The CDR3 loop is CSARDRSNYGYTF. The CDR3 nucleotides read TGCAGTGCTAGAGATCGGTCGAACTATGGCTACACCTTC.

This clonotype was observed a few times. A much larger clone differs by one base, so this may be a read error. This chain links TRBV7-9 with TRBJ1-1, with D unresolved. The V gene's germline CDR1 is SEHNR and CDR2 FQNEAQ (reference sequence). CDR3 length equals 16 residues. V lost 7 bases to trimming and J lost 3 bases, with 21 bases between them. In nucleotides, the CDR3 is TGTGCCAGCAACTTGGGTCCTAAGGCTAAGTACACTGAAGCTTTCTTT. Translation: CASNLGPKAKYTEAFF.

This clonotype was counted only a few times. The chain employs TRBV5-6 and TRBJ2-7; 9 bases agree with TRBD2. The CDR3 loop spans 16 amino acids. The V gene's germline CDR1 is SGHDT and CDR2 YYEEEE. V lost 3 bases and J lost 5; bases outside the gene matches: 12. Here the CDR3 DNA reads TGTGCCAGCAGCTCATCACTCATAGCGGGAGAGGACGAGCAGTACTTC. Translation: CASSSSLIAGEDEQYF.

This clonotype was seen only a few times. Given a much more abundant clone one base away, this may be a read error. The gene calls are TRBV6-2 or TRBV6-3 and TRBJ2-1; D is unclear. Germline loops: CDR1 MNHEY, CDR2 SVGEGT. V was trimmed by 8 bases and J by 4 bases, leaving 12 bases between them. The CDR3 contains 13 residues. In DNA, the CDR3 is TGTGCCAGCGGTTGGGCTAGATACAATGAGCAGTTCTTC. This encodes CASGWARYNEQFF.

This clonotype appeared many times. The rearrangement joins TRBV4-1 to TRBJ1-5; D is uncertain. Trimming pared 0 bases from V and 0 bases from J, leaving 9 bases between. The CDR3 covers 16 residues. In germline, CDR1 is MGHRA, CDR2 YSYEKL. This CDR3 reads CASSQDPAYSNQPQHF. The CDR3 DNA sequence: TGCGCCAGCAGCCAAGATCCCGCGTATAGCAATCAGCCCCAGCATTTT.

In regard to this clonotype: Just one base apart from a much larger clone, this may be a read error. The rearrangement links TRBV24-1 to TRBJ2-1; weak D call: TRBD2 (5 bases). Germline CDR1 reads KGHDR; CDR2 reads SFDVKD. This CDR3 comprises 14 residues. The chain's CDR3 is CAASDLSGGFEQFF. CDR3 nucleotide sequence: TGTGCCGCCAGTGATTTGAGTGGAGGCTTTGAGCAGTTCTTC.

On this clonotype itself: A read error may be the cause here, since a much bigger clone is one base away. The V call is TRBV27, the J call TRBJ1-6; perhaps TRBD1 as D (6 bases). This CDR3 has 14 residues. The germline V gene encodes CDR1 MNHEY and CDR2 SMNVEV (reference sequence). Trimming removed 2 bases from V and 10 bases from J, with 12 bases in between. The CDR3 DNA reads as TGTGCCAGCAGTTTAATGGACAGTAAATCACCCCTCCACTTT. It yields the protein CASSLMDSKSPLHF.

This clonotype was found a few times. The chain is built from TRBV7-7 and TRBJ2-7; a weak D match, TRBD1 (6 bases). From germline, CDR1 is SSHAT and CDR2 FNYEAQ (reference sequence). V lost 2 bases and J lost 5, with 10 bases in between. The length of the CDR3 is 13 residues. The CDR3 nucleotides are TGTGCCAGCAGCTTAACAGGGTCCCACGAGCAGTACTTC. Its protein is CASSLTGSHEQYF.

This clonotype appeared a few times. The gene calls are TRBV19 and TRBJ1-1; the match to TRBD1 covers 8 bases. CDR1 LNHDA and CDR2 SQIVND come from the germline V gene (reference sequence). Germline trimming cut 3 bases from V and 1 base from J; bases unmatched to any gene: 19. The CDR3 totals 20 residues. CDR3 residues: CASSMGQGAGELVWNTEAFF. The CDR3 DNA sequence: TGTGCCAGTAGTATGGGGCAGGGGGCAGGCGAATTGGTGTGGAACACTGAAGCTTTCTTT.

This clonotype came up a few times. This chain links TRBV28 with TRBJ2-5, with 9 bases aligning to TRBD2. V gave up 2 bases and J gave up 4 bases; unmatched junction bases: 11. CDR3 length: 17 amino acids. The germline V gene has CDR1 MDHEN and CDR2 SYDVKM. The CDR3: CASSLSLVAGELETQYF. DNA of the CDR3: TGTGCCAGCAGTTTAAGCCTGGTAGCGGGAGAATTAGAGACCCAGTACTTC.

V is TRBV5-3 and J is TRBJ2-7; TRBD1 matches 7 bases. TRBV5-3 is assigned to the ORF class and has an uncertain function. The junction had 18 bases not matched to a gene; V was cut back by 8 bases and J by 7 bases. The CDR3 extends over 15 amino acids. Here the CDR3 DNA reads TGTGCCAGCTTTATAGGGGGCGCAGGTTTTGCTGAGCAGTACTTC. The encoded protein is CASFIGGAGFAEQYF.

This clonotype was found a few times. This chain links TRBV6-5 with TRBJ2-1; D ambiguous. CDR3 size: 13 residues. Trimming pared 0 bases from V and 6 bases from J, leaving 6 bases between. CDR1 is MNHEY and CDR2 is SVGAGI in the germline V gene. DNA for the CDR3: TGTGCCAGCAGTTACTCCTGGTCCAATGAGCAGTTCTTC. Translated: CASSYSWSNEQFF.

This clonotype was detected ten times or more. The rearrangement joins TRBV7-2 to TRBJ1-3; D uncertain. The CDR3 is 16 residues long. V was cut by 3 bases and J by 1 base, with 13 bases left in between. The germline CDR1 and CDR2 sequences are SGHTA and FQGNSA. The CDR3 DNA follows: TGTGCCAGCAGCTTCTCCGGGTCTACTTCTGGAAACACCATATATTTT. This encodes CASSFSGSTSGNTIYF.